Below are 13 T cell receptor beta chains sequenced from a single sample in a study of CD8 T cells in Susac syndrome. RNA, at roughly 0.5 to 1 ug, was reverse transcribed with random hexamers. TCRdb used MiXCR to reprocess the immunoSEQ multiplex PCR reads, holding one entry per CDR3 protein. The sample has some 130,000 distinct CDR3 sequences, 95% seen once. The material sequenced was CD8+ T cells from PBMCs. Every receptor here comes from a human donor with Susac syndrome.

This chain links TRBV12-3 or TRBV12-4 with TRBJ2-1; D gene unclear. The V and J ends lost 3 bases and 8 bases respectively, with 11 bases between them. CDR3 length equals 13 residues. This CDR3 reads CASSLGSSHEQFF. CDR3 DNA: TGTGCCAGCAGTTTGGGCTCGTCCCATGAGCAGTTCTTC.

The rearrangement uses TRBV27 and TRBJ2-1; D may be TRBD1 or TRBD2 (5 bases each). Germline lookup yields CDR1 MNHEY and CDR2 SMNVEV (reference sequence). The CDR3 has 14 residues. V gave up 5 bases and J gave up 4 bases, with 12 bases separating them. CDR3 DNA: TGTGCCAGCAGTCTCGGGGCAGGATACAATGAGCAGTTCTTC. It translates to CASSLGAGYNEQFF.

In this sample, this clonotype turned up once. The CDR3 sequence: CSARDLGGKEEQFF. The CDR3 DNA reads TGCAGTGCTAGAGATTTGGGGGGCAAGGAAGAGCAGTTCTTC. The chain couples TRBV20-1 to TRBJ2-1; D possibly matches TRBD1 or TRBD2 (6 bases each). This CDR3 is built from 14 residues. The ends were cut back, 0 bases at V and 10 bases at J, with 16 bases in the middle. Germline V gene sequence: CDR1 DFQATT, CDR2 SNEGSKA (reference sequence).

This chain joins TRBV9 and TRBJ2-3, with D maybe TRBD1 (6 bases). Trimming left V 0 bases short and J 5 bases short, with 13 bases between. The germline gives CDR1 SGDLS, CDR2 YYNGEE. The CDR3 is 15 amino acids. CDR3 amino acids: CASSVVGGAGDTQYF. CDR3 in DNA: TGTGCCAGCAGCGTAGTTGGGGGCGCCGGAGATACGCAGTATTTT.

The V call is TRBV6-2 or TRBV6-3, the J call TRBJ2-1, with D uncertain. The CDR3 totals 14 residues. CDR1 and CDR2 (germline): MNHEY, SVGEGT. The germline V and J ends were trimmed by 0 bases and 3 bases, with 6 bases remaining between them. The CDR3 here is CASSYSTNYNEQFF. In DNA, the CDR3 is TGTGCCAGCAGTTACTCGACAAACTACAATGAGCAGTTCTTC.

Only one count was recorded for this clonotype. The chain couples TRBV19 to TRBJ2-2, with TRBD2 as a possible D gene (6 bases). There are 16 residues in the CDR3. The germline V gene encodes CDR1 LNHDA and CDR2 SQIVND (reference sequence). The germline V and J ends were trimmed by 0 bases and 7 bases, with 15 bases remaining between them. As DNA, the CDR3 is TGTGCCAGTAGTATAGATCTTTGGACTAACTTCGGGGAGCTGTTTTTT. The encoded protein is CASSIDLWTNFGELFF.

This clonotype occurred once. This CDR3 is CASSEEGREQFF. In nucleotides, the CDR3 is TGTGCCAGCAGCGAGGAGGGACGGGAACAGTTCTTC. The rearrangement joins TRBV9 to TRBJ2-1; tentative D call: TRBD2 (6 bases). Per germline, CDR1 SGDLS and CDR2 YYNGEE. V lost 3 bases to trimming and J lost 13 bases, with 14 bases between them. This CDR3 spans 12 amino acids.

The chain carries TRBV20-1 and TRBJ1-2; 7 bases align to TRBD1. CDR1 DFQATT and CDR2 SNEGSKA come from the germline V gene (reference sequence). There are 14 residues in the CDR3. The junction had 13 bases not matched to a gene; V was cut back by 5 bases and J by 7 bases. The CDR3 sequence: CSARNSQGLGGYTF. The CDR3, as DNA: TGCAGTGCTCGCAATTCACAGGGGTTAGGTGGCTACACCTTC.

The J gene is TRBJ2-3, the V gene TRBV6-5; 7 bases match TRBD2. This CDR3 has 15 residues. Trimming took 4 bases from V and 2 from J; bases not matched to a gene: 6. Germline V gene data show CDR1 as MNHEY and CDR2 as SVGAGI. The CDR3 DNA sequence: TGTGCCAGCAGTTCCTGGAGCGGGAACACAGATACGCAGTATTTT. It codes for CASSSWSGNTDTQYF.

CDR3 loop: CSVEGGGRTDTQYF. The DNA for the CDR3 is TGCAGCGTTGAAGGGGGGGGGAGAACAGATACGCAGTATTTT. The chain uses TRBV29-1 and TRBJ2-3; 7 nucleotides agree with TRBD2. Germline V gene sequence: CDR1 SQVTM, CDR2 ANQGSEA. The V and J ends lost 1 base and 3 bases, in that order; junction bases with no gene match: 4. This CDR3 has 14 residues.

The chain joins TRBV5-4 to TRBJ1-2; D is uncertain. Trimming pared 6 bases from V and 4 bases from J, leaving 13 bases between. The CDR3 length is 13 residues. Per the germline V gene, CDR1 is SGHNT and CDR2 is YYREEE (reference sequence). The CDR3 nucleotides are TGTGCCAGCAAATTACAAGGAGGCTATGGCTACACCTTC. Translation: CASKLQGGYGYTF. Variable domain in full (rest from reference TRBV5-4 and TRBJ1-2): ETGVTQSPTHLIKTRGQQVTLRCSSQSGHNTVSWYQQALGQGPQFIFQYYREEENGRGNFPPRFSGLQFPNYSSELNVNALELDDSALYLCASKLQGGYGYTFGSGTRLTVV.

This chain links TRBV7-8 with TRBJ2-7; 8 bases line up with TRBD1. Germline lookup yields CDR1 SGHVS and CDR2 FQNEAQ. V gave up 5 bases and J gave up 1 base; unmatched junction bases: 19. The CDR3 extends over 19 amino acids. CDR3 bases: TGTGCCAGCAGCCATTCTGCCGATCTCAGACAGGGGACATCCTACGAGCAGTACTTC. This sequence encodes CASSHSADLRQGTSYEQYF.

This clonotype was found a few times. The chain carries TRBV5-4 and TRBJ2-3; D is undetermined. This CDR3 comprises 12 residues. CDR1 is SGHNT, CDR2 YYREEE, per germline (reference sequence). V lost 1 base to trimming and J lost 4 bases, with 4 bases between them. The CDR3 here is CASSLFPDTQYF. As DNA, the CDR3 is TGTGCCAGCAGCTTGTTCCCAGATACGCAGTATTTT.